These 10 T cell receptor beta chains originate from one sample sequenced in a study of Ad26.COV2.S vaccination and SARS-CoV-2 variants. This sample's treatment: over 15 received Ad26.COV2.S at low or high dose, single or two shots; several received placebo; per-sample allocation not given. Specimen acquisition occurred on day 63 following the initial vaccine or placebo injection. Repertoires were generated with immunoSEQ multiplex PCR, while TCRdb's copy carries only in-frame clones and drops some. This table holds approximately 410,000 clones, over 80% found once. The source was peripheral blood, collected in a trial of Ad26.COV2.S vaccine versus placebo. All receptors derive from a person between 18 and 60 years old who received the Ad26.COV2.S COVID-19 vaccine or a placebo.

The J gene is TRBJ1-3, the V gene TRBV5-6; D uncertain. With 0 bases removed from V and 0 bases from J, the gap between germline ends came to 7 bases. CDR3 length equals 15 residues. CDR1 and CDR2 (germline): SGHDT, YYEEEE. CDR3 sequence reads: CASSLEVNSGNTIYF. In DNA form, the CDR3 reads TGTGCCAGCAGCTTGGAGGTAAACTCTGGAAACACCATATATTTT.

The chain has TRBV2 and TRBJ1-5; D may be TRBD1 (6 bases). V lost 7 bases and J lost 3, with 10 bases in between. Germline V lookup: CDR1 SNHLY, CDR2 FYNNEI. The CDR3 contains 13 residues. CDR3 DNA sequence: TGTGCCAGCACGCAGGGGCCCAATCAGCCCCAGCATTTT. Amino acids: CASTQGPNQPQHF. Full variable domain (outside the CDR3, taken from reference TRBV2 and TRBJ1-5): EPEVTQTPSHQVTQMGQEVILRCVPISNHLYFYWYRQILGQKVEFLVSFYNNEISEKSEIFDDQFSVERPDGSNFTLKIRSTKLEDSAMYFCASTQGPNQPQHFGDGTRLSIL.

V usage is TRBV24-1 and J usage is TRBJ2-2; no definite D call. V was clipped by 3 bases and J by 1 base, with 8 bases between them. Germline-derived CDR1 and CDR2 are KGHDR and SFDVKD. There are 15 residues in the CDR3. The CDR3 is CATSDVARNTGELFF. Written as DNA, the CDR3 is TGTGCCACCAGTGATGTGGCGAGGAACACCGGGGAGCTGTTTTTT.

In DNA form, the CDR3 reads TGTGCCAGCAGGCAAGCGGGACAGGGGGCAGAGACCCAGTACTTC. Protein product: CASRQAGQGAETQYF. The V call is TRBV11-2, the J call TRBJ2-5, with TRBD1 identical over 12 bases. This CDR3 contains 15 residues. V lost 6 bases to trimming and J lost 4 bases; unmatched junction nucleotides: 6. Per the germline V gene, CDR1 is SGHAT and CDR2 is FQNNGV.

This chain connects TRBV10-2 to TRBJ2-7; D gene unclear. Germline CDR1 WSHSY, CDR2 SAAADI. The length of the CDR3 is 12 residues. Between the trimmed V and J ends, which lost 3 bases and 4 bases, there was a span of 7 bases. The CDR3 region is CASSDFGYEQYF. The CDR3 bases are TGCGCCAGCAGTGATTTCGGTTACGAGCAGTACTTC.

The chain has TRBV6-5 and TRBJ1-2; no clear D. With 0 bases removed from V and 3 bases from J, the gap between germline ends came to 5 bases. The CDR3 covers 13 residues. Germline V gene lookup returns CDR1 MNHEY and CDR2 SVGAGI. DNA of the CDR3: TGTGCCAGCAGTTACTCCCCCTACTATGGCTACACCTTC. It codes for CASSYSPYYGYTF.

The rearrangement uses TRBV4-1 and TRBJ2-1; 12 bases agree with TRBD2. This CDR3 is 17 amino acids long. Germline V gene data show CDR1 as MGHRA and CDR2 as YSYEKL. V lost 0 bases and J lost 9; bases outside the gene matches: 9. This CDR3 reads CASSQDSASGGAGEQFF. The DNA of the CDR3 is TGCGCCAGCAGCCAAGATTCGGCTAGCGGGGGGGCCGGTGAGCAGTTCTTC.

The genes are TRBV19 and TRBJ1-5; tentative D call: TRBD1 (5 bases). This CDR3 comprises 14 residues. Germline V CDR1 and CDR2: LNHDA, SQIVND (reference sequence). V dropped 7 bases and J dropped 6 bases, with 16 bases sitting between them. The CDR3 DNA follows: TGTGCCAGTAATTGGGAGGGGATCGTTCAGCCCCAGCATTTT. Translated, it gives CASNWEGIVQPQHF.

This sequence joins TRBV6-5 and TRBJ1-1; 8 bases fit TRBD1. Germline CDR1 reads MNHEY; CDR2 reads SVGAGI. V trimming: 2 bases; J trimming: 4 bases; junction bases outside the gene matches: 9. This CDR3 comprises 16 residues. As DNA, the CDR3 is TGTGCCAGCAGTTACCTCGACAGGGGCAGGGGCACTGAAGCTTTCTTT. Protein: CASSYLDRGRGTEAFF.

J is TRBJ1-2 and V is TRBV19, with D maybe TRBD1 (6 bases). Germline V gene data show CDR1 as LNHDA and CDR2 as SQIVND (reference sequence). Trimming cost V 5 bases and J 3 bases, with 13 bases left between them. The CDR3 consists of 14 residues. The CDR3 spells CASSPWTADYGYTF. The CDR3 DNA reads TGTGCCAGTAGTCCTTGGACAGCAGACTATGGCTACACCTTC.